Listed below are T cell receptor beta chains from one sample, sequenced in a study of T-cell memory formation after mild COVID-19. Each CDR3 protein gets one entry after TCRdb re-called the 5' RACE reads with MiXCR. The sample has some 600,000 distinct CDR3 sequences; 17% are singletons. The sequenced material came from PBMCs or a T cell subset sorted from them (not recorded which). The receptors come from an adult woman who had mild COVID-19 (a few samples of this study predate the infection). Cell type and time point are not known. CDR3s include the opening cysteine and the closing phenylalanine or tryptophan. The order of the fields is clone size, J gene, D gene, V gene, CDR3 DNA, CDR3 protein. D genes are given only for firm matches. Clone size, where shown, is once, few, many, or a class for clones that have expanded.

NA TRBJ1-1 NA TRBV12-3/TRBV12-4 TGTGCCAGCAGTTTAGCGGGAAAACGTACTGAAGCTTTCTTT CASSLAGKRTEAFF
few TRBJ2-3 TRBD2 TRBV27 TGTGCCAGCACCCCGGGACTAGTTGGCACAGATACGCAGTATTTT CASTPGLVGTDTQYF
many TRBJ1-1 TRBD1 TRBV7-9 TGTGCCAGCAGCCGGACAGGCACGAACACTGAAGCTTTCTTT CASSRTGTNTEAFF
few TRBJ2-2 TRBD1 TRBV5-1 TGCGCCAGCAGAAGGGGACAGGCCGCGACCGGGGAGCTGTTTTTT CASRRGQAATGELFF
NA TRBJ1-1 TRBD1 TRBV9 TGTGCCAGCAGCGTCAACCGGGACAGGGGGCGTAGCACTGAAGCTTTCTTT CASSVNRDRGRSTEAFF
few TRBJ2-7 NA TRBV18 TGTGCCAGCTCCCTCGACAGAGCCTTCTACGAGCAGTACTTC CASSLDRAFYEQYF
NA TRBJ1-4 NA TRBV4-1 TGCGCCAGCAGCGATCAGCTAGGGGATAATGAAAAACTGTTTTTT CASSDQLGDNEKLFF
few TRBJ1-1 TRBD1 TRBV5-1 TGCGCCAGCAGCTCACTTCCCCTGGGACAGTGGGGGACTGACACTGAAGCTTTCTTT CASSSLPLGQWGTDTEAFF
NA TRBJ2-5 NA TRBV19 TGTGCCAGTAGTACGGACCTAACGGGGACCCAGTACTTC CASSTDLTGTQYF
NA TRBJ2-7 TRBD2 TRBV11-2 TGTGCCAGCAGCTTAGGGGGACTAGCGGGAGCGGACGAGCAGTACTTC CASSLGGLAGADEQYF
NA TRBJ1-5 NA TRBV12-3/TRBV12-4 TGTGCCAGCACCGGAGGGTTTGAGCATCAGCCCCAGCATTTT CASTGGFEHQPQHF
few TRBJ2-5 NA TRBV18 TGTGCCAGCTCACCTGCTCACGGGCGAGAGACCCAGTACTTC CASSPAHGRETQYF
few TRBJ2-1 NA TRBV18 TGTGCCAGCTCACCAGAGTCTTGGGGATCGTTCAATGAGCAGTTCTTC CASSPESWGSFNEQFF
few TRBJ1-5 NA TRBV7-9 TGTGCCAGCAGCTTTTCGCCTGCGCAGACAATTACTGGCAATCAGCCCCAGCATTTT CASSFSPAQTITGNQPQHF
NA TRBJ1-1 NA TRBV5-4 TGTGCCAGCAGCCCCCTCGGACGGAAGAACACTGAAGCTTTCTTT CASSPLGRKNTEAFF
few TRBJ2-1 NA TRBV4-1 TGCGCCAGCAGCCAAGGGCACGGGGGCCCTTCCTACAATGAGCAGTTCTTC CASSQGHGGPSYNEQFF
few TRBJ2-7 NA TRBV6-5 TGTGCCAGCAGTTATTCCGGGGGGCAGTACTTC CASSYSGGQYF
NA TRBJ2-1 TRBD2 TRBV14 TGTGCCAGCAGCCAAGATCGGGGACTAGCGGGTCTTGATGAGCAGTTCTTC CASSQDRGLAGLDEQFF
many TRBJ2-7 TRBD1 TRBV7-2 TGTGCCAGCAGCTTAGGCGGGACAGGTTCCTACGAGCAGTACTTC CASSLGGTGSYEQYF
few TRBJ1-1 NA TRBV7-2 TGTGCCAGCACCCGGGACGGACTAAACACTGAAGCTTTCTTT CASTRDGLNTEAFF
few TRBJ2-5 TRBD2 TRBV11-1 TGTGCCAGCAGCGCGACTAGCGGGAGGGGCACGACCCAGTACTTC CASSATSGRGTTQYF
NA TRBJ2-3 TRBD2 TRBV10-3 TGTGCCATCAGCCTCACTAGCGGGGGGGGCCAGGATACGCAGTATTTT CAISLTSGGGQDTQYF
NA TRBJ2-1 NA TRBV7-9 TGTGCCCTCTTTATAGATGAGCAGTTCTTC CALFIDEQFF
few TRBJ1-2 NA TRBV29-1 TGCAGCGCCGAGGACATCTATGGCTACACCTTC CSAEDIYGYTF